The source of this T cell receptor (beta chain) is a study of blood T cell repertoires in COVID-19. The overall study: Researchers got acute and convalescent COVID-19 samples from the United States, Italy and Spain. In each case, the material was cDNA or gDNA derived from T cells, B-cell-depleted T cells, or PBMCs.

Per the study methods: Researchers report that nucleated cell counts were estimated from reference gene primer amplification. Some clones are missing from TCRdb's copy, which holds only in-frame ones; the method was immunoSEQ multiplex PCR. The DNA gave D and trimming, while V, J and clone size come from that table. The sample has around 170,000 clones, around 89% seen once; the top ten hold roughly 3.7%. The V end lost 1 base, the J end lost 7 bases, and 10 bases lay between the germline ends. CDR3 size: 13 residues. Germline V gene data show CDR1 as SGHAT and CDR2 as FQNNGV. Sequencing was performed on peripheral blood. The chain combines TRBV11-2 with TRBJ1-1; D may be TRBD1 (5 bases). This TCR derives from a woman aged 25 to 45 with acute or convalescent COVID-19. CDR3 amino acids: CASSLGVGDEAFF. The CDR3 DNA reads TGTGCCAGCAGCTTAGGGGTAGGGGATGAAGCTTTCTTT.